This entry is about one T cell receptor (beta chain). Authors' data handling: Reference gene primer amplification gave estimated nucleated cell counts. Here immunoSEQ multiplex PCR was the method, and the copy in TCRdb shows in-frame clones only, minus some. The V and J calls and clone size come from that table; D and trimming were worked out from the DNA. Altogether about 200,000 clones are present, around four fifths being singletons, with the ten largest covering roughly 8.8%. The CDR3 totals 16 residues. Germline CDR1 is MNHNS and CDR2 is SASEGT. V shed 4 bases and J 1 base; nucleotides not matched to a gene: 5. This specimen belongs to a study of blood T cell repertoires in COVID-19. As for the study in general: The origin of the acute and convalescent COVID-19 samples was the United States, Italy and Spain. From T cells, B-cell-depleted T cells, or PBMCs came the material, which was cDNA or gDNA.

The origin of this receptor is a woman aged 45-59 years with acute or convalescent COVID-19. The chain has TRBV6-1 and TRBJ2-4; 9 nucleotides align to TRBD2. The sample taken for sequencing was peripheral blood. Written as DNA, the CDR3 is TGTGCCAGCAGTGCCAGCGGGGGGCTGGCCAAAAACATTCAGTACTTC. Residues: CASSASGGLAKNIQYF.